Listed here is a single T cell receptor (beta chain). The same CDR3 can be traced to other DNA sequences in this sample. Trimming at V came to 5 bases and at J to 2 bases, leaving 2 bases not matched to a gene. The CDR3 consists of 13 residues. The data derive from a study of blood T cell repertoires in COVID-19. Method: immunoSEQ multiplex PCR; TCRdb's copy keeps in-frame clones and lacks some. The table has roughly 500,000 clones, 88% seen once; the top ten hold less than 2%. The sample consisted of PBMCs or T cells enriched from blood (not recorded which). The V call is TRBV12-3 or TRBV12-4, the J call TRBJ1-2, with 7 bases that match TRBD1. The source of this sequence is a middle-aged woman who had recovered from COVID-19. DNA of the CDR3: TGTGCCAGCAGTCGACAGGGCAACTATGGCTACACCTTC. Protein product: CASSRQGNYGYTF.